The clone carrying this T cell receptor (beta chain) has a handful of counts. This CDR3 is built from 15 residues. Germline values: CDR1 SQVTM, CDR2 ANQGSEA. Germline trimming cut 3 bases from V and 2 bases from J; bases unmatched to any gene: 8. This sample was included in a study of T-cell memory formation after mild COVID-19. TCRdb reprocessed the 5' RACE reads with MiXCR, giving one entry per CDR3 protein. Of about 280,000 distinct CDR3 sequences in the sample, 7.5% to 9.5% were seen once. The rearrangement joins TRBV29-1 to TRBJ2-7, with 9 bases lining up with TRBD1. The TCR comes from a man aged 18 to 30 who had mild COVID-19 (a few samples of this study predate the infection). Cell type and time point are not known. The sequenced sample was PBMCs or a T cell subset sorted from them (not recorded which). The CDR3 loop is CSVDVRTGDPYEQYV. The DNA for the CDR3 is TGCAGCGTTGATGTCCGGACAGGGGACCCCTACGAGCAGTACGTC.